This T cell receptor beta chain originates from a study of response to subunit inactivated influenza vaccine. The study, taken as a whole, reports: Authors suggested seasonal influenza vaccinations each recruit few new T cells.

TCRdb reprocessed the RT-PCR reads via MiXCR and lists one record per CDR3 protein. The data hold hundreds of thousands of distinct CDR3 sequences, with approximately 7.1% observed a single time. The CDR3 is made up of 12 amino acids. Germline loops: CDR1 SQVTM, CDR2 ANQGSEA. This clonotype appeared a few times. The target antigen is unknown. The junction departs from germline at one end; a sequencing error may be responsible. The receptor was derived from a man aged 50 to 69 who received an inactivated influenza vaccine. Material: PBMCs from blood, obtained approximately 25 months after vaccination. The chain carries TRBV29-1 and TRBJ1-1, with D perhaps TRBD1 (5 bases). The CDR3 DNA reads TGCAGCTTTGAAGGGGAGGGAAGGGGAGCTTTCTTT. Translated: CSFEGEGRGAFF. The full variable domain, with the rest looked up from reference TRBV29-1 and TRBJ1-1, is SAVISQKPSRDICQRGTSLTIQCQVDSQVTMMFWYRQQPGQSLTLIATANQGSEATYESGFVIDKFPISRPNLTFSTLTVSNMSPEDSSIYLCSFEGEGRGAFFGQGTRLTVV.